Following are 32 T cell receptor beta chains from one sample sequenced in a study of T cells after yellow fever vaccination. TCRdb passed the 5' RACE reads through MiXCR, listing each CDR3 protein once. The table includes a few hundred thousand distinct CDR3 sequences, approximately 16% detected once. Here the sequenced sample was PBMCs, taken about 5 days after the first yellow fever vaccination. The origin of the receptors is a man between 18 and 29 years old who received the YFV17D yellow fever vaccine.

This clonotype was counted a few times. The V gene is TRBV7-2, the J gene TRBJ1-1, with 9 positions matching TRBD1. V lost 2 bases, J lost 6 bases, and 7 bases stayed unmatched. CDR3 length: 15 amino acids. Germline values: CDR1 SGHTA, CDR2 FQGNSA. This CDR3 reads CASSLTTGGTSEAFF. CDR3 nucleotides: TGTGCCAGCAGCTTAACGACAGGGGGAACGTCTGAAGCTTTCTTT.

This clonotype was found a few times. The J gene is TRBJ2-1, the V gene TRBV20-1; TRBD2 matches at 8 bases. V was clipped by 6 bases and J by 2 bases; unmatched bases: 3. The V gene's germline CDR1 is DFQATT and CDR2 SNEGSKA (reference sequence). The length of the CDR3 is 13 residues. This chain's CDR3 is CSAQTSAYNEQFF. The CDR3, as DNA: TGCAGTGCGCAGACTAGCGCCTACAATGAGCAGTTCTTC.

This chain's CDR3 is CASSRGGRLPIRDTEAFF. The DNA of the CDR3 is TGTGCCAGCAGTCGAGGGGGCCGACTCCCCATCCGGGACACTGAAGCTTTCTTT. This chain links TRBV7-3 with TRBJ1-1, with 7 bases that match TRBD1. CDR3 size: 18 residues. The V gene end was trimmed by 6 bases and the J gene end by 3 bases; junction bases not matched to a gene: 19. CDR1 and CDR2 from the germline V gene are SGHTA and FQGTGA.

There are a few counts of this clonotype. This chain's CDR3 is CASSLRDQDPDTQYF. CDR3 DNA sequence: TGTGCCAGCAGCCTCCGGGACCAGGACCCAGATACGCAGTATTTT. This sequence joins TRBV7-3 and TRBJ2-3; D may be TRBD1 or TRBD2 (5 bases each). The V end was cut by 5 bases, the J end by 4 bases, with 16 bases between. The CDR3 is 15 residues long. Germline V CDR1 and CDR2: SGHTA, FQGTGA.

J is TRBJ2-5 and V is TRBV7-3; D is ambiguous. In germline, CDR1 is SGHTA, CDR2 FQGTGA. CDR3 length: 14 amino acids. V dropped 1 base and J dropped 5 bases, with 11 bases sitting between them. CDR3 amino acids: CASSLNPSLETQYF. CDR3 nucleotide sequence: TGTGCCAGCAGCTTAAATCCCAGCCTGGAGACCCAGTACTTC. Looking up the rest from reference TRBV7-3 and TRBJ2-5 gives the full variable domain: GAGVSQTPSNKVTEKGKYVELRCDPISGHTALYWYRQSLGQGPEFLIYFQGTGAADDSGLPNDRFFAVRPEGSVSTLKIQRTERGDSAVYLCASSLNPSLETQYFGPGTRLLVL.

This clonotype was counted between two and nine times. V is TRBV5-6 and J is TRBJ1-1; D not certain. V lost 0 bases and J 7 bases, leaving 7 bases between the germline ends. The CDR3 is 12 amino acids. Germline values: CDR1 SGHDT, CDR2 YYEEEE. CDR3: CASSLVSNEAFF. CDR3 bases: TGTGCCAGCAGCTTGGTATCTAATGAAGCTTTCTTT. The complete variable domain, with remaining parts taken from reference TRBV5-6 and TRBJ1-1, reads DAGVTQSPTHLIKTRGQQVTLRCSPKSGHDTVSWYQQALGQGPQFIFQYYEEEERQRGNFPDRFSGHQFPNYSSELNVNALLLGDSALYLCASSLVSNEAFFGQGTRLTVV.

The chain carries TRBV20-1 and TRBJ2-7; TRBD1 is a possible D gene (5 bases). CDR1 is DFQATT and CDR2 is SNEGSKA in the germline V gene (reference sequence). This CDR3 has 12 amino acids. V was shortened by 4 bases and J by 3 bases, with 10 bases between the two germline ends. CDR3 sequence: CSAIGHHYEQYF. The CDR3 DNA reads TGCAGTGCTATCGGACATCACTACGAGCAGTACTTC.

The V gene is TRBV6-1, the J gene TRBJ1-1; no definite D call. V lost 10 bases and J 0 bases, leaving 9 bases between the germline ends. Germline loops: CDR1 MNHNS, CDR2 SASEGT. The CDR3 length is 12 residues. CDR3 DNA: TGTGCCACTATCCTCATGAACACTGAAGCTTTCTTT. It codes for CATILMNTEAFF.

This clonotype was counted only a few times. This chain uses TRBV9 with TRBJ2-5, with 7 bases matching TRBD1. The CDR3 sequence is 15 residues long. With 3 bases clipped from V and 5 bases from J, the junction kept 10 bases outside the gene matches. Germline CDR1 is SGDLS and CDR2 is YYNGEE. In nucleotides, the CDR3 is TGTGCCAGCAGCGGGGTCGAGGGGGCAGGTGAGACCCAGTACTTC. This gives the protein CASSGVEGAGETQYF.

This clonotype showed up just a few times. DNA for the CDR3: TGTGCCAGCAGCCGACGGACAGGGGGCACGGGAGACATTCAGTACTTC. It is translated as CASSRRTGGTGDIQYF. V usage is TRBV7-2 and J usage is TRBJ2-4; TRBD1 matches at 11 bases. Germline-derived CDR1 and CDR2 are SGHTA and FQGNSA. V trimming: 5 bases; J trimming: 8 bases; junction bases outside the gene matches: 11. There are 16 residues in the CDR3.

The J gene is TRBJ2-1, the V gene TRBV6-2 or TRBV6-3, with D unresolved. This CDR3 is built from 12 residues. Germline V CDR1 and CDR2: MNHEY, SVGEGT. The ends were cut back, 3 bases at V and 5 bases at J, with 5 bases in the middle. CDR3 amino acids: CASSYKDNEQFF. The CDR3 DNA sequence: TGTGCCAGCAGTTATAAAGACAATGAGCAGTTCTTC.

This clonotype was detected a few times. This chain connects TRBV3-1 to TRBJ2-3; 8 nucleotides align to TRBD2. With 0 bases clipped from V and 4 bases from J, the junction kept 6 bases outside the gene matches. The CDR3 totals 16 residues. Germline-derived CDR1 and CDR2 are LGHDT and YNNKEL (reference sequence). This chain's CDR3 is CASSQEGRGGSDTQYF. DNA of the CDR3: TGTGCCAGCAGCCAAGAGGGACGGGGGGGCTCAGATACGCAGTATTTT.

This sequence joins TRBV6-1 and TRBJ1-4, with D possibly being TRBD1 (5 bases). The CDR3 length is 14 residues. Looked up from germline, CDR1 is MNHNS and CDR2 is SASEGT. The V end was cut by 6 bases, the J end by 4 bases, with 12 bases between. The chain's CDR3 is CASRLTALNEKLFF. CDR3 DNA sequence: TGTGCCAGCAGACTGACAGCACTTAATGAAAAACTGTTTTTT.

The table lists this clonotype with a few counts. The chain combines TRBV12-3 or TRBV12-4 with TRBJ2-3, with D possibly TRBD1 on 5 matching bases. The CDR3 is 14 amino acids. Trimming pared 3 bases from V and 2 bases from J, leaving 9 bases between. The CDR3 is CASSLTVTTDTQYF. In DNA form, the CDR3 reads TGTGCCAGCAGTTTGACAGTTACCACAGATACGCAGTATTTT.

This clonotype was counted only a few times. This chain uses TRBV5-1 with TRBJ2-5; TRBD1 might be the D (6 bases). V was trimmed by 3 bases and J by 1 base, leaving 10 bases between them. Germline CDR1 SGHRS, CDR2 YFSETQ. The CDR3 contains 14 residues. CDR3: CASSSQGFQETQYF. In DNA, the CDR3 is TGCGCCAGCAGCTCACAGGGATTCCAAGAGACCCAGTACTTC.

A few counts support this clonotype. CDR3 residues: CASSGLTDMNTEAFF. The CDR3 nucleotides read TGTGCCAGCAGCGGATTGACAGATATGAACACTGAAGCTTTCTTT. The chain links TRBV11-2 to TRBJ1-1; D may be TRBD1 (5 bases). CDR3 length: 15 amino acids. Germline V gene lookup returns CDR1 SGHAT and CDR2 FQNNGV. V lost 5 bases to trimming and J lost 0 bases, with 13 bases between them. Looking up the rest from reference TRBV11-2 and TRBJ1-1 gives the full variable domain: EAGVAQSPRYKIIEKRQSVAFWCNPISGHATLYWYQQILGQGPKLLIQFQNNGVVDDSQLPKDRFSAERLKGVDSTLKIQPAKLEDSAVYLCASSGLTDMNTEAFFGQGTRLTVV.

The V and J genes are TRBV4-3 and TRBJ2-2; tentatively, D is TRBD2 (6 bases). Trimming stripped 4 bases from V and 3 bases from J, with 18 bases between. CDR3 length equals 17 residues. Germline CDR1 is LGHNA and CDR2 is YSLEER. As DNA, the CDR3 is TGCGCCAGCAGCCTGAGACTAGTAAGGTGGGACACCGGGGAGCTGTTTTTT. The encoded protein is CASSLRLVRWDTGELFF.

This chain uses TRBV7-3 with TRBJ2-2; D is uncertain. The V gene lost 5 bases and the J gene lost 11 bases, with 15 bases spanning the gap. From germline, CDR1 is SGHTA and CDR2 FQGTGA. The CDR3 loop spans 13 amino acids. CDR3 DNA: TGTGCCAGCAGCACCGGGCAAGAACAAGAGCTGTTTTTT. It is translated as CASSTGQEQELFF.

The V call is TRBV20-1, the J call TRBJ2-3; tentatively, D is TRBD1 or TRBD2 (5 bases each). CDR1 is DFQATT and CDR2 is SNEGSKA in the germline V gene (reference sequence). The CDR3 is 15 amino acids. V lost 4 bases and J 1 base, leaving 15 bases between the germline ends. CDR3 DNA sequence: TGCAGTGCTAATCGAATCCGGGACGGCACAGATACGCAGTATTTT. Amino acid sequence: CSANRIRDGTDTQYF.

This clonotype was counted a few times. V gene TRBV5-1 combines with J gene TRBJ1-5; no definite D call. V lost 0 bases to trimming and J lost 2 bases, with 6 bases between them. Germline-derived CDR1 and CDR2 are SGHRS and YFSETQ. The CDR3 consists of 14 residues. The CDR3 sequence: CASSLEAGNQPQHF. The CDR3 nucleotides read TGCGCCAGCAGCTTGGAGGCGGGCAATCAGCCCCAGCATTTT.

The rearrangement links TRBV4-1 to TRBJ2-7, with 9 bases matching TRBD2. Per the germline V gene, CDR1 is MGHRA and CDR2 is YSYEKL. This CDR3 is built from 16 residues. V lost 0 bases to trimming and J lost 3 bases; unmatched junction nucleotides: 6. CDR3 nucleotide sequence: TGCGCCAGCAGCCAAGAAGGTCTAGCGGGGAACTACGAGCAGTACTTC. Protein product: CASSQEGLAGNYEQYF.

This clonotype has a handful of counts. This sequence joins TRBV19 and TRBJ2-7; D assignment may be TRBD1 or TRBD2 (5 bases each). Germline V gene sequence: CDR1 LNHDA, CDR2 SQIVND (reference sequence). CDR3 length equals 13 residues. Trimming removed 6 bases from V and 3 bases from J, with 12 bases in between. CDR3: CASSRGRNYEQYF. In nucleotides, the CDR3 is TGTGCCAGTAGCCGGGGACGGAACTACGAGCAGTACTTC.

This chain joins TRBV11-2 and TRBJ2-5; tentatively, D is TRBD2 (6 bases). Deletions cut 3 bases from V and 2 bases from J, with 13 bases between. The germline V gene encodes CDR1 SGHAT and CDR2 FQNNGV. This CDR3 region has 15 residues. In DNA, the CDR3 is TGTGCCAGCAGCTTGGGTAGCGGACCTCAAGAGACCCAGTACTTC. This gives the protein CASSLGSGPQETQYF.

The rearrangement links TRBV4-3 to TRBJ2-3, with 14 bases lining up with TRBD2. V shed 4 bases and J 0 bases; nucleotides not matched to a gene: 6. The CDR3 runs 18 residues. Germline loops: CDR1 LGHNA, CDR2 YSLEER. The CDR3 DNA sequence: TGCGCCAGCAGCCGTGGACTAGCGGGGGGTACTAGCACAGATACGCAGTATTTT. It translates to CASSRGLAGGTSTDTQYF.

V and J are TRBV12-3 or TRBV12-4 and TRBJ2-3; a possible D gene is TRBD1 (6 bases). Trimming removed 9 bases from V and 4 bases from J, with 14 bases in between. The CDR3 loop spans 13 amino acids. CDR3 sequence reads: CASAGVRADTQYF. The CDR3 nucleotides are TGTGCCAGTGCAGGGGTAAGGGCAGATACGCAGTATTTT.

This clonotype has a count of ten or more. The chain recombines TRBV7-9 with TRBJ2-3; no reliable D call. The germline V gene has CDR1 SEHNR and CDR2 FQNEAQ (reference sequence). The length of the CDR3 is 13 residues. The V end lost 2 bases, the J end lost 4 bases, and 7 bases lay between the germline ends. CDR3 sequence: CASSLTGADTQYF. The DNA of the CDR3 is TGTGCCAGCAGCTTAACCGGTGCAGATACGCAGTATTTT.

The CDR3 sequence is CASKVGSLEQYF. CDR3 nucleotides: TGTGCCAGTAAAGTGGGCAGTCTGGAGCAGTACTTC. J is TRBJ2-7 and V is TRBV19; D uncertain. Between the trimmed V and J ends, which lost 7 bases and 7 bases, there was a span of 14 bases. Germline V gene sequence: CDR1 LNHDA, CDR2 SQIVND (reference sequence). The length of the CDR3 is 12 residues.

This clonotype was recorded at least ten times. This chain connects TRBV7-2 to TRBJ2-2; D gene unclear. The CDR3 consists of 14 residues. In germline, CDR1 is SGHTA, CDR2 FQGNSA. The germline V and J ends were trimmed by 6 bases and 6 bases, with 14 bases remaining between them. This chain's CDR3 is CASRYTADAGELFF. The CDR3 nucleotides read TGTGCCAGCAGATACACCGCTGATGCCGGGGAGCTGTTTTTT.

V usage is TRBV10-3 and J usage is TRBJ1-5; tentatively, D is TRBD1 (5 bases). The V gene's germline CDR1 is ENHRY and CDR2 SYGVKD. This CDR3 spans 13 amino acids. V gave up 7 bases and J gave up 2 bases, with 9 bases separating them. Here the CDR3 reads CAIKPGGNQPQHF. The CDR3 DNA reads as TGTGCCATCAAACCGGGGGGCAATCAGCCCCAGCATTTT.

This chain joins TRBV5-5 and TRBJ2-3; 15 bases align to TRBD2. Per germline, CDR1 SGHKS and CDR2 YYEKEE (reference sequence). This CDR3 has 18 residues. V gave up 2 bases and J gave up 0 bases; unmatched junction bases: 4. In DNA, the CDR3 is TGTGCCAGCAGCTTAGGACTAGCGGGGGGGCCTAGCACAGATACGCAGTATTTT. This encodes CASSLGLAGGPSTDTQYF.

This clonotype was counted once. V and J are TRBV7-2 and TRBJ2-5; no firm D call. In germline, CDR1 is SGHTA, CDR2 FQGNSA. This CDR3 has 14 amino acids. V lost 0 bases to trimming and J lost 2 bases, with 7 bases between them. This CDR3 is CASSLACRQETQYF. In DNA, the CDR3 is TGTGCCAGCAGCTTAGCTTGCAGACAAGAGACCCAGTACTTC.

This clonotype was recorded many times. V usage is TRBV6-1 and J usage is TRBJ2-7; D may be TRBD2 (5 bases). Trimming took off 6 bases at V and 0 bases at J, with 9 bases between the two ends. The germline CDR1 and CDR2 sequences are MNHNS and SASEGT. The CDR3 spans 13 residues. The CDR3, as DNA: TGTGCCAGCAGGGCGGGCCTCTCCTACGAGCAGTACTTC. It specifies CASRAGLSYEQYF.